This is a list of T cell receptor beta chains from one sample in a study of T cell responses to AZD1222 COVID-19 vaccine. Sequenced by immunoSEQ multiplex PCR; TCRdb stores in-frame clones only, minus some. The data hold 150,000 to 180,000 clones, with 86% observed a single time. Sequencing used peripheral blood, obtained on day 0 of MenACWY control vaccination. These receptors were collected from an adult in good health. Each CDR3 is given with its conserved first and last residue. D genes are given only for firm matches. Size is stated for part of the rows, as once, few or many counts, or as a class when the clone is expanded.

v_call	j_call	clone_size	d_call	cdr3_nt	cdr3_aa
TRBV24-1	TRBJ1-2	.	.	TGTGCCACCAGTGATGGTGTGTATGGCTACACCTTC	CATSDGVYGYTF
TRBV9	TRBJ2-2	.	.	TGTGCCAGCAGCGCCATGAACACCGGGGAGCTGTTTTTT	CASSAMNTGELFF
TRBV7-9	TRBJ1-2	.	.	TGTGCCAGCAGCGCGAAGGAGCCAGAGGGCTATGGCTACACCTTC	CASSAKEPEGYGYTF
TRBV7-8	TRBJ1-5	.	.	TGTGCCAGCAGCTTGGGACGGAACAATCAGCCCCAGCATTTT	CASSLGRNNQPQHF
TRBV6-5	TRBJ2-2	once	TRBD1	TGTGCCAGCAGTTTTGTCGACAGGGTTTACACCGGGGAGCTGTTTTTT	CASSFVDRVYTGELFF
TRBV25-1	TRBJ2-5	.	.	TGTGCCAGCAGTGACCTAGAGACCCAGTACTTC	CASSDLETQYF
TRBV6-5	TRBJ2-5	.	.	TGTGCCAGCAGCAAACAGGGATTGCGGGGAGAGGCCCAGTACTTC	CASSKQGLRGEAQYF
TRBV19	TRBJ1-4	.	.	TGTGCCAGTAGTATCCGCGGAGGCCAGGCAACTAATGAAAAACTGTTTTTT	CASSIRGGQATNEKLFF
TRBV7-2	TRBJ2-2	.	TRBD1	TGTGCCAGCAGCTTCTGGACAGGGGGCACCGGGGAGCTGTTTTTT	CASSFWTGGTGELFF
TRBV7-2	TRBJ2-7	.	.	TGTGCCAGCAGCTTCGGGGGAGCCTCCTACGAGCAGTACTTC	CASSFGGASYEQYF
TRBV3-1/TRBV3-2	TRBJ1-2	few	.	TGTGCCAGCAGCCAAAAGGCAGGGGCCTACACCTTC	CASSQKAGAYTF
TRBV27	TRBJ2-2	.	TRBD1	TGTGCCAGCAGTTACGGACAGGGGGCCGCCGGGGAGCTGTTTTTT	CASSYGQGAAGELFF
TRBV7-3	TRBJ2-5	.	.	TGTGCCAGCAGCTCGACCTGGGGCCAAGAGACCCAGTACTTC	CASSSTWGQETQYF
TRBV27	TRBJ2-7	.	.	TGTGCCAGCAGTTTCCGGAGGAGCTCCTACGAGCAGTACTTC	CASSFRRSSYEQYF
TRBV11-2	TRBJ2-5	.	TRBD2	TGTGCCAGCAGCTTAATCGGGGGGACGGAGACCCAGTACTTC	CASSLIGGTETQYF
TRBV5-8	TRBJ2-5	.	TRBD1	TGTGCCAGCAGCCGACAGGGGAATATCGAGACCCAGTACTTC	CASSRQGNIETQYF
TRBV19	TRBJ1-2	.	.	TGTGCCAGTAGTATGGGTCGGAGAGCTCATGGCTACACCTTC	CASSMGRRAHGYTF
TRBV21-1	TRBJ1-6	.	.	TGTGCCAGCAGCGACCCGGGAACCCTCCACTTT	CASSDPGTLHF
TRBV19	TRBJ1-1	once	TRBD1	TGTGCCAGTAGTATAGAGGCGGGACAGATGAACACTGAAGCTTTCTTT	CASSIEAGQMNTEAFF
TRBV28	TRBJ2-1	.	.	TGTGCCAGCAGATTACACCCTAATGAGCAGTTCTTC	CASRLHPNEQFF
TRBV7-9	TRBJ1-6	.	.	TGTGCCAGCAGCTTAGAAGGGGGTACCGCTTCTTCACCCCTCCACTTT	CASSLEGGTASSPLHF
TRBV23-1	TRBJ1-2	.	TRBD1	TGCGCCAGCAGTTTTGACAGGGCTGGCTACACCTTC	CASSFDRAGYTF
TRBV5-6	TRBJ1-2	.	.	TGTGCCAGCAGCTGGGGGTCGGCACAGAACTATGGCTACACCTTC	CASSWGSAQNYGYTF
TRBV11-2	TRBJ1-1	.	.	TGTGCCAGCAGCCAACCGGGGGCAGGAGCTTTCTTT	CASSQPGAGAFF
TRBV9	TRBJ2-7	.	.	TGTGCCAGCAGCGCCTTGTTGGACTACGAGCAGTACTTC	CASSALLDYEQYF
TRBV3-1/TRBV3-2	TRBJ2-3	.	.	TGTGCCAGCAGCCAAGATATAGGGGGGGCAGATACGCAGTATTTT	CASSQDIGGADTQYF
TRBV4-1	TRBJ1-3	.	TRBD1	TGCCCCCCCAGCCGCCCGGGACAGGGGAAGGACACCATATATTTT	CPPSRPGQGKDTIYF
TRBV5-1	TRBJ1-1	.	TRBD1	TGCGCCAGCAGGGGGACAGGGACTAACACTGAAGCTTTCTTT	CASRGTGTNTEAFF
TRBV9	TRBJ2-1	.	.	TGTGCCAGCAGCGACGCCGGAGCGGTCGGGGGATCCTACAATGAGCAGTTCTTC	CASSDAGAVGGSYNEQFF
TRBV30	TRBJ2-6	.	TRBD1	TGTGCCTGGAGACGAGGAAGGACAGGGAGGGGGGCCAACGTCCTGACTTTC	CAWRRGRTGRGANVLTF
TRBV5-1	TRBJ1-2	once	.	TGCGCCAGCACCCTAAGTCCGGACCTGGGATATGGCTACACCTTC	CASTLSPDLGYGYTF
TRBV27	TRBJ2-7	.	TRBD1	TGTGCCAGCACCGGGACAGGACCCTACGAGCAGTACTTC	CASTGTGPYEQYF
TRBV5-1	TRBJ2-3	.	.	TGCGCCAGCAGCGCCCTTGTGGGGCGAGATACGCAGTATTTT	CASSALVGRDTQYF
TRBV14	TRBJ2-6	.	.	TGTGCCAGCAGCCAAAGCTCTGGGGCCAACGTCCTGACTTTC	CASSQSSGANVLTF
TRBV4-3	TRBJ2-3	.	TRBD2	TGCGCCAGCAGCCAAGATTCGGCGGGAGACGGTACGCAGTATTTT	CASSQDSAGDGTQYF
TRBV29-1	TRBJ1-2	.	.	TGCAGCGTTGAATACGGGACATCCTATGGCTACACCTTC	CSVEYGTSYGYTF
TRBV24-1	TRBJ2-7	.	TRBD1	TGTGCCACCAGTGATCCCGACAGGGGATGGGAGCAGTACTTC	CATSDPDRGWEQYF
TRBV6-5	TRBJ2-1	.	TRBD2	TGTGCCAGCAGTCTCACTAGCGGATACAATGAGCAGTTCTTC	CASSLTSGYNEQFF
TRBV29-1	TRBJ2-5	.	TRBD1	TGCAGCGTTGAAACAGGGGGCGGCGAGACCCAGTACTTC	CSVETGGGETQYF
TRBV6-2/TRBV6-3	TRBJ1-1	.	.	TGTGCCAGCAGTTACTCTGGCGGGGGGCATAGTGAAGCTTTCTTT	CASSYSGGGHSEAFF
TRBV2	TRBJ1-5	.	.	TGTGCCAGCAGTGTAGGAGGGAGTCAGCCCCAGCATTTT	CASSVGGSQPQHF
TRBV5-8	TRBJ2-1	.	TRBD1	TGTGCCAGCACCCCGCCGGACAGGGGCTATAGTGAGCAGTTCTTC	CASTPPDRGYSEQFF